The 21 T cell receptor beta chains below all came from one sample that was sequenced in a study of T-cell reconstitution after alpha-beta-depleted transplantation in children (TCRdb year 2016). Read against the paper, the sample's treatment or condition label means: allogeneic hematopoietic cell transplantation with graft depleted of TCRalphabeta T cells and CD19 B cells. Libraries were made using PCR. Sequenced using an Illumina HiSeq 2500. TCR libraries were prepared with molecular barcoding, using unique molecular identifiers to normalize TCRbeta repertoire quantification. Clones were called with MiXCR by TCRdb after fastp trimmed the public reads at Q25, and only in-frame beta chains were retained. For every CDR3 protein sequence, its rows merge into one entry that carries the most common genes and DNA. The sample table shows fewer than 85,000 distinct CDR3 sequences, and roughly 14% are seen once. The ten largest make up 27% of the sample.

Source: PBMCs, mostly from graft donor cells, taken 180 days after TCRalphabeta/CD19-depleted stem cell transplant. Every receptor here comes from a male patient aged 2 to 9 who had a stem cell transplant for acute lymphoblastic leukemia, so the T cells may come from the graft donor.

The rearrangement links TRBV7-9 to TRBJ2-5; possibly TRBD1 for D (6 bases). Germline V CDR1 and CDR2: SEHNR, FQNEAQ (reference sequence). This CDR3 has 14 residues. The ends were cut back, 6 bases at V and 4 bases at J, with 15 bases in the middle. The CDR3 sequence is CASRFQGRVETQYF. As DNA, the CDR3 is TGTGCCAGCAGGTTTCAGGGGCGCGTAGAGACCCAGTACTTC.

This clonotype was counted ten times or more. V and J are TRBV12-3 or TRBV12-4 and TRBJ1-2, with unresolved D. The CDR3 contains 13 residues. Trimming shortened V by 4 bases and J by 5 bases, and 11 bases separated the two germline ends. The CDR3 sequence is CASSWELPYGYTF. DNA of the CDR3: TGTGCCAGCAGTTGGGAACTCCCTTATGGCTACACCTTC.

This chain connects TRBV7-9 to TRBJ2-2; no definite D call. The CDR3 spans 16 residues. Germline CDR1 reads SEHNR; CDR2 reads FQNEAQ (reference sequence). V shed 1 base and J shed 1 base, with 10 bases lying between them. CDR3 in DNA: TGTGCCAGCAGCTTAGATAACACGGGGAACACCGGGGAGCTGTTTTTT. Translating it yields CASSLDNTGNTGELFF.

CDR3 in amino acids: CASSAQADTQYF. The CDR3 DNA sequence: TGTGCCAGCAGCGCCCAGGCAGATACGCAGTATTTT. The rearrangement joins TRBV7-2 to TRBJ2-3; D is uncertain. V was cut by 5 bases and J by 4 bases, with 7 bases left in between. The germline gives CDR1 SGHTA, CDR2 FQGNSA. The CDR3 consists of 12 residues.

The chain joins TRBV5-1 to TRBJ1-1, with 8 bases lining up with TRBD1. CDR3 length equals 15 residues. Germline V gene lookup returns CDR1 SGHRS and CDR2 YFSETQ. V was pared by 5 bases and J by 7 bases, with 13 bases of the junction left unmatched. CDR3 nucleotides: TGCGCCAGCAGACGTGACAGGGGCGGTAAAAATGAAGCTTTCTTT. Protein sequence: CASRRDRGGKNEAFF.

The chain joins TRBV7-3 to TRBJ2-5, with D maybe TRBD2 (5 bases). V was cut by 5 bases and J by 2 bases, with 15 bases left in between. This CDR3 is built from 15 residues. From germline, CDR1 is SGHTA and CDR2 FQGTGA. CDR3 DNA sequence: TGTGCCAGCAGCCCAAACGGACTCGTACAAGAGACCCAGTACTTC. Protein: CASSPNGLVQETQYF.

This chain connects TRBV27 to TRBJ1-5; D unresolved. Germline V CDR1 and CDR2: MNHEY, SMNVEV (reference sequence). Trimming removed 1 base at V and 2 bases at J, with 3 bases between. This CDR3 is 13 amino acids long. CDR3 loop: CASSLWGNQPQHF. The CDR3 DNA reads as TGTGCCAGCAGTTTATGGGGCAATCAGCCCCAGCATTTT.

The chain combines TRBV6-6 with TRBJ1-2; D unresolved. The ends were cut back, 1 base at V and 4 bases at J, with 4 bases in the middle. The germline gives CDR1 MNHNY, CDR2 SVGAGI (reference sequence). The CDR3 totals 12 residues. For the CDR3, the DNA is TGTGCCAGCAGTTACTTACTCTATGGCTACACCTTC. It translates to CASSYLLYGYTF.

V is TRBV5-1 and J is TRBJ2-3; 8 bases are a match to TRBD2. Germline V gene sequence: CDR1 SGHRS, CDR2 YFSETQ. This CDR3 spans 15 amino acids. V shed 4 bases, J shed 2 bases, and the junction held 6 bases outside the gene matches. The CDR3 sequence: CASSLGLAYTDTQYF. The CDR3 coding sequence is TGCGCCAGCAGCCTTGGACTAGCTTACACAGATACGCAGTATTTT.

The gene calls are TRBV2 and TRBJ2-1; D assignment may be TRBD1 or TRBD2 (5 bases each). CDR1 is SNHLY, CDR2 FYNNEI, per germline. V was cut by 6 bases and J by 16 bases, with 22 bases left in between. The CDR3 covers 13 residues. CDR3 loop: CASSAKRETANFF. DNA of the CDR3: TGTGCCAGCAGCGCCAAAAGGGAGACAGCAAACTTCTTC.

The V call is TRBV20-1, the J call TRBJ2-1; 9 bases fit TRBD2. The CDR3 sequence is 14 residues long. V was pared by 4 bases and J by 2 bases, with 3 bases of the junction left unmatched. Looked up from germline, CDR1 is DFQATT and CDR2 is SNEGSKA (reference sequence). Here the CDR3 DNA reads TGCAGTGCTAATCGCGGGGGGGCCTACAATGAGCAGTTCTTC. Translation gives CSANRGGAYNEQFF.

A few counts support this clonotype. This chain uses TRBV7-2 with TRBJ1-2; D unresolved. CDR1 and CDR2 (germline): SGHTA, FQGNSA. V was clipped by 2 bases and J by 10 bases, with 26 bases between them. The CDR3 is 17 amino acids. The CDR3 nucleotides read TGTGCCAGCAGCTTAAGAAGGGCCCTGAGGCAGGCGCTTGACTACACCTTC. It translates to CASSLRRALRQALDYTF. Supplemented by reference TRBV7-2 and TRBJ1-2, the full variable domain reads GAGVSQSPSNKVTEKGKDVELRCDPISGHTALYWYRQSLGQGLEFLIYFQGNSAPDKSGLPSDRFSAERTGGSVSTLTIQRTQQEDSAVYLCASSLRRALRQALDYTFGSGTRLTVV.

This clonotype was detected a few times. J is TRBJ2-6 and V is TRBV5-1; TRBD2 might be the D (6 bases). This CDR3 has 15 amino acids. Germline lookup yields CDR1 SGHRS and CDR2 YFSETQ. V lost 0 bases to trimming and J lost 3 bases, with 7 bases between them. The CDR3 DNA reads TGCGCCAGCAGCTTGGCCGGGGGTGGGGCCAACGTCCTGACTTTC. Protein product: CASSLAGGGANVLTF.

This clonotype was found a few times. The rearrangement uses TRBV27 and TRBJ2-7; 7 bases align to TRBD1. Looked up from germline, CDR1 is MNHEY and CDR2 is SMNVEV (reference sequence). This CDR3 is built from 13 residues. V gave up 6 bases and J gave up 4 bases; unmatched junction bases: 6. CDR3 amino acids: CASREQGRYEQYF. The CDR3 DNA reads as TGTGCCAGCAGGGAACAGGGGCGGTACGAGCAGTACTTC.

CDR3 bases: TGTGCCAGCAGCTCCCTGGGAGTTTACCAAGAGACCCAGTACTTC. The encoded protein is CASSSLGVYQETQYF. The rearrangement uses TRBV5-6 and TRBJ2-5, with a weak D call TRBD2 (5 bases). CDR1 and CDR2 (germline): SGHDT, YYEEEE. The CDR3 contains 15 residues. Trimming pared 3 bases from V and 0 bases from J, leaving 12 bases between.

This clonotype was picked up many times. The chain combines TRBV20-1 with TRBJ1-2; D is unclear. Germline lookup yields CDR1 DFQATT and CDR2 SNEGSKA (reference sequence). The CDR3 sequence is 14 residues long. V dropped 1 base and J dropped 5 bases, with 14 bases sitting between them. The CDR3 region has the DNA TGCAGTGCTAGAGCCGGACCCCCAGGTTATGGCTACACCTTC. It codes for CSARAGPPGYGYTF.

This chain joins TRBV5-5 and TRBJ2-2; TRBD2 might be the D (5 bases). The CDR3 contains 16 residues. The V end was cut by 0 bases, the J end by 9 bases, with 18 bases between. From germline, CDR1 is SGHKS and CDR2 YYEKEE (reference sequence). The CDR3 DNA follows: TGTGCCAGCAGCTTGGACGGGGTGCATTTGGGTAGGGAGCTGTTTTTT. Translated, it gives CASSLDGVHLGRELFF.

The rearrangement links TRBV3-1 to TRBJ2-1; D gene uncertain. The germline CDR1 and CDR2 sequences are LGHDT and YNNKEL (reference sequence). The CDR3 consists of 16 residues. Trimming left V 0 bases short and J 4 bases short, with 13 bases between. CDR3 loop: CASSQEESRYYNEQFF. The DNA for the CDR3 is TGTGCCAGCAGCCAAGAAGAGAGCAGGTATTACAATGAGCAGTTCTTC.

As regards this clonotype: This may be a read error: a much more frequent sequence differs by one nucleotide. The CDR3, as DNA: TGCACTGCTAGAGATCCTAACGGGGCCTCTAATTCACCCCTCCACTTT. This translates into CTARDPNGASNSPLHF. This sequence joins TRBV20-1 and TRBJ1-6; possible D gene TRBD1, 5 bases. This CDR3 spans 16 amino acids. Germline V gene lookup returns CDR1 DFQATT and CDR2 SNEGSKA (reference sequence).

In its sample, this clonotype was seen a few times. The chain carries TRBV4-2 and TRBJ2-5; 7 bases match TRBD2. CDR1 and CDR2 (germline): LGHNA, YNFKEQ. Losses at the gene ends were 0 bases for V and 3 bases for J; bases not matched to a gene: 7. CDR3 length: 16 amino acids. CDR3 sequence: CASSQDSAGAKETQYF. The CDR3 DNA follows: TGTGCCAGCAGCCAAGATTCGGCGGGAGCAAAAGAGACCCAGTACTTC.

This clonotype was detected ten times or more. The CDR3 sequence is CASSLSGQWDVGQFF. As DNA, the CDR3 is TGCGCCAGCAGCTTGTCCGGACAGTGGGACGTTGGGCAGTTCTTC. The J gene is TRBJ2-1, the V gene TRBV5-1; a weak D match, TRBD1 (6 bases). Trimming cost V 1 base and J 12 bases, with 20 bases left between them. This CDR3 is 15 amino acids long. Germline lookup yields CDR1 SGHRS and CDR2 YFSETQ. Variable domain in full (rest from reference TRBV5-1 and TRBJ2-1): KAGVTQTPRYLIKTRGQQVTLSCSPISGHRSVSWYQQTPGQGLQFLFEYFSETQRNKGNFPGRFSGRQFSNSRSEMNVSTLELGDSALYLCASSLSGQWDVGQFFGPGTRLTVL.